Below are 5 T cell receptor beta chains sequenced from a single sample in a study of CXCR3-negative and CXCR3-positive naive CD8 T cells. 5' RACE with UMI labels generated the TRB cDNA libraries. TCRdb re-called the 5' RACE reads and catalogs CDR3 proteins one per entry, DNA excluded. Recorded here are several thousand distinct CDR3 sequences; the top ten clones represent 0.9% to 1.2%. The sequenced sample was naive CXCR3- CD8+ T cells from blood. Subset reported: CD45RO-CCR7+CD27+CD95- naive CD8+ T cells lacking CXCR3 (TNR3-). The receptors were sampled from a human donor in good health. Some clones in this sample may be carry-over from other donors' samples.

This clonotype counts as medium-sized by frequency. V usage is TRBV9 and J usage is TRBJ2-7; TCRdb returns TRBD1, unconfirmable since there is no DNA. Germline CDR1 reads SGDLS; CDR2 reads YYNGEE. The CDR3 runs 15 residues. CDR3 in amino acids: CASSVQQGARYEQYF.

This clonotype is deemed medium-sized by its frequency. The V and J genes are TRBV7-8 and TRBJ2-3. The germline V gene encodes CDR1 SGHVS and CDR2 FQNEAQ. The length of the CDR3 is 11 residues. CDR3 residues: CASSITDTQYF.

The chain carries TRBV7-9 and TRBJ1-1; with no DNA, the TCRdb D assignment of TRBD1 cannot be verified. This CDR3 has 14 amino acids. Germline CDR1 is SEHNR and CDR2 is FQNEAQ (reference sequence). The CDR3 reads CASSQRGREPEAFF.

This clonotype shows up as medium-sized (0.01 to 0.1%) by frequency. The chain recombines TRBV7-9 with TRBJ1-5. The CDR3 length is 14 residues. CDR1 is SEHNR and CDR2 is FQNEAQ in the germline V gene (reference sequence). The CDR3 region is CASSWADGNQPQHF.

This chain uses TRBV6-6 with TRBJ2-2; TCRdb gives TRBD1 as the D gene, but with no DNA this cannot be confirmed. CDR3 length: 15 residues. Germline V CDR1 and CDR2: MNHNY, SVGAGI (reference sequence). The CDR3 region is CASSYSGGRLGELFF.